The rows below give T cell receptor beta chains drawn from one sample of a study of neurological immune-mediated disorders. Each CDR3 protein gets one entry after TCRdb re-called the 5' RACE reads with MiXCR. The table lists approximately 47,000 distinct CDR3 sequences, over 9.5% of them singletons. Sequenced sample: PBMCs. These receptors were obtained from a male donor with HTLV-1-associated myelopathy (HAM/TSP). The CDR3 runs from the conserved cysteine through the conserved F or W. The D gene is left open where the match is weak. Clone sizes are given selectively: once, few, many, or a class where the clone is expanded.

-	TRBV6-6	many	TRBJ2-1	TGTGCCAGCAGTTCCGGGACAACATCCTACAATGAGCAGTTCTTC	CASSSGTTSYNEQFF
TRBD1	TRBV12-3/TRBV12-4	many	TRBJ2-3	TGTGCCAGCAGTCCTGACAGGGGGTGGTCAGATACGCAGTATTTT	CASSPDRGWSDTQYF
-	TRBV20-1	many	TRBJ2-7	TGCAGTGCTAGAGGAGGGTCCGAGCAGTACTTC	CSARGGSEQYF
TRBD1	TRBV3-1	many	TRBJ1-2	TGTGCCAGCAGCCAAGACAGGGGGGCCTACTATGGCTACACCTTC	CASSQDRGAYYGYTF
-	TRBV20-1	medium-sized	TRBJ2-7	TGCAGTGCAGTGGGGCAGAGCTACGAGCAGTACTTC	CSAVGQSYEQYF
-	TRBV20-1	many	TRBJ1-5	TGCAGTGCTAGGGACAGCCCGAAACAGCCCCAGCATTTT	CSARDSPKQPQHF
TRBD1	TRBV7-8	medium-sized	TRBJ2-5	TGTGCCAGCAGCGTAGACAGGGGGGAGACCCAGTACTTC	CASSVDRGETQYF
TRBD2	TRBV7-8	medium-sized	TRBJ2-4	TGTGCCAGCAGCTTAGCGGGGGGAGGGCTAGCCAAAAACATTCAGTACTTC	CASSLAGGGLAKNIQYF
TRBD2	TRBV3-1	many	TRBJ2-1	TGTGCCAGCAGTCGCCGACTAGCGGGGGGACTCAGCTCCTACAATGAGCAGTTCTTC	CASSRRLAGGLSSYNEQFF
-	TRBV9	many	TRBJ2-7	TGTGCCAGCAGCCCTCACCCAGGGGAACCCTACGAGCAGTACTTC	CASSPHPGEPYEQYF
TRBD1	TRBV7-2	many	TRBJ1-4	TGTGCCAGCAGCCCGCAGACAGGGCGGGGTGAAAAACTGTTTTTT	CASSPQTGRGEKLFF
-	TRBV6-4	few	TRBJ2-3	TGTGCCAGCAGTGATGGGGGCGAAACAGATACGCAGTATTTT	CASSDGGETDTQYF
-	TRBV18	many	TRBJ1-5	TGTGCCAGCTCAACATCTGGGCAGGGTCAGCCCCAGCATTTT	CASSTSGQGQPQHF
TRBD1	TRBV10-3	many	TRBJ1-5	TGTGCCACCGGGACAGACAATCAGCCCCAGCATTTT	CATGTDNQPQHF
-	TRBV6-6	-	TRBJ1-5	TGTGCCAGCAGTTACTCCACTGGCCCTGGCGGGCAGCCCCAGCATTTT	CASSYSTGPGGQPQHF
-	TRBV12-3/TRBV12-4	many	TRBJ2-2	-	CASSFGPGGGELFF
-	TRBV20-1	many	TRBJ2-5	TGCAGTGCTAGAGATAATACACAGGGTCGGGAGACCCAGTACTTC	CSARDNTQGRETQYF
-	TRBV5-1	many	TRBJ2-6	TGCGCCAGCACCAACTCAGGGGTCGGGGCCAACGTCCTGACTTTC	CASTNSGVGANVLTF
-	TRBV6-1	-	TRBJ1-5	TGTGCCAGCAGTGAAGCGGGGGGGGGCAATCAGCCCCAGCATTTT	CASSEAGGGNQPQHF
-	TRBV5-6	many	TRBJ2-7	TGTGCCAGCAGCTTCGTCTCCTACGAGCAGTACTTC	CASSFVSYEQYF
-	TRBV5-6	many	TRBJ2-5	TGTGCCAGCAGCTTGCGAGTTGGGGAGACCCAGTACTTC	CASSLRVGETQYF
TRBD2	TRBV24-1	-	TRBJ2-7	TGTGCCACCAGTGACCGGGGAGGGGCGGGAAGCTCCTACGAGCAGTACTTC	CATSDRGGAGSSYEQYF
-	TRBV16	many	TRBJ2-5	TGTGCCAGCAGCCAATCCGGCGGCGCGGGGCAAGAGACCCAGTACTTC	CASSQSGGAGQETQYF
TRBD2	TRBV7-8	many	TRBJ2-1	TGTGCCAGCAGCCCTCTCGGGGGGGAATCCTACAATGAGCAGTTCTTC	CASSPLGGESYNEQFF
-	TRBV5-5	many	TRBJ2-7	TGTGCCAGCAGCTTGGGCCCGTCTAGCGCTTCGGGCGAGCAGTACTTC	CASSLGPSSASGEQYF
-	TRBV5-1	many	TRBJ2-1	TGCGCCAGCAGACCAGGGGGGGCGGATGAGCAGTTCTTC	CASRPGGADEQFF
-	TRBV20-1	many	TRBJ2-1	TGCAGTGCTAGAATGGGAAGGGGGGATTACAATGAGCAGTTCTTC	CSARMGRGDYNEQFF
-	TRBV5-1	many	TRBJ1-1	TGCGCCAGCAGCTTGGTGGGGATCGCGGCTGAAGCTTTCTTT	CASSLVGIAAEAFF
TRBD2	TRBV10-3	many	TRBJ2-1	TGTGCCATCAGTGACCCACTGGCGGGGGAGAACAATGAGCAGTTCTTC	CAISDPLAGENNEQFF
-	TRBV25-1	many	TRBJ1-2	TGTGCCAGCAGTGAATCCCGAGCAGGGGTGGCCAATGGCTACACCTTC	CASSESRAGVANGYTF
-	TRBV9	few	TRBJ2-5	TGTGCCAGCAGCCAGGGCGGAGCAAGAGGGGAGACCCAGTACTTC	CASSQGGARGETQYF
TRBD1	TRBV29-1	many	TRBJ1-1	TGCAGCGTTGTAGGGGGCGGCACTGAAGCTTTCTTT	CSVVGGGTEAFF
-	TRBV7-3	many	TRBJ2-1	TGTGCCAGCAGCTTAAGGGGCAGCCAATCCTACAATGAGCAGTTCTTC	CASSLRGSQSYNEQFF
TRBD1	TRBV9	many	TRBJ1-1	TGTGCCAGCAGCGTAACAGGGGGCACTGAAGCTTTCTTT	CASSVTGGTEAFF
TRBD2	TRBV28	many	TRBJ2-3	TGTGCCAGCAGTTTACCGGGGGGGAACACAGATACGCAGTATTTT	CASSLPGGNTDTQYF
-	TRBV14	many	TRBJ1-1	TGTGCCAGCAGCCAAGAGTTAGGGCTGACTGAAGCTTTCTTT	CASSQELGLTEAFF
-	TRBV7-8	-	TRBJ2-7	TGTGCCAGCATCCGTGTAGGTACCTACGAGCAGTACTTC	CASIRVGTYEQYF
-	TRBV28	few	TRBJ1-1	TGTGCCAGCAGTTTTCGGGGGGACATGAACACTGAAGCTTTCTTT	CASSFRGDMNTEAFF
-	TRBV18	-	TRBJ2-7	TGTGCCAGCTCACCACCGAGCCTCCCCTTATACGAGCAGTACTTC	CASSPPSLPLYEQYF
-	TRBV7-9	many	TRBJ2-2	TGTGCCAGCAGCCCCTCTGTCGGGGAGCTGTTTTTT	CASSPSVGELFF
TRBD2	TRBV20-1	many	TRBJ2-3	TGCAGTGCTAGCGGGAGGGTAGATACAGATACGCAGTATTTT	CSASGRVDTDTQYF
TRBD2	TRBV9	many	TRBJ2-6	TGTGCCAGCAGCGTAGAGAGCGGGGGGGCTGGGGCCAACGTCCTGACTTTC	CASSVESGGAGANVLTF
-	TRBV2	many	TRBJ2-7	TGTGCCAGCACCGACAGAGACTACGAGCAGTACTTC	CASTDRDYEQYF
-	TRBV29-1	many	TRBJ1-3	TGCAGCGCCGTCGAGGGAAACACCATATATTTT	CSAVEGNTIYF
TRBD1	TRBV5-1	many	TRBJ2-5	TGCGCCAGCAGCTTGGCGGGACAGATCCAAGAGACCCAGTACTTC	CASSLAGQIQETQYF
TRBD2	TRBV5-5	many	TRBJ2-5	TGTGCCAGCAGCCGCACTAGCGGGGGAGCCCAAGAGACCCAGTACTTC	CASSRTSGGAQETQYF
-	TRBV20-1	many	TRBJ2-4	TGCAGTGCTAGAGAGGCGGAAGGCTTACTAGCCAAAAACATTCAGTACTTC	CSAREAEGLLAKNIQYF
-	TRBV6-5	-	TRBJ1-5	TGTGCCAGCGGGCAGGTCAATCAGCCCCAGCATTTT	CASGQVNQPQHF
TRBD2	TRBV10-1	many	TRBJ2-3	TGCGCCAGCAGTGAGTCGAGGGTAGCGGGTAGGGGTACGCAGTATTTT	CASSESRVAGRGTQYF
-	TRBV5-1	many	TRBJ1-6	TGCGCCAGCAGCTTGGTAGAGTATAATTCACCCCTCCACTTT	CASSLVEYNSPLHF